One sample yielded the 9 T cell receptor beta chains listed below, sequenced in a study of blood T cell repertoires in COVID-19. TCRdb keeps only in-frame clones here, not all; method: immunoSEQ multiplex PCR. This repertoire shows roughly 200,000 clones, about 90% found once; its top ten account for about 1.6%. The source material was peripheral blood. The receptors shown here come from a man younger than 35 with active or convalescent COVID-19.

The J gene is TRBJ2-3, the V gene TRBV6-2 or TRBV6-3; no clear D gene. The V and J ends lost 6 bases and 6 bases respectively, with 7 bases between them. This CDR3 is 11 amino acids long. Germline CDR1 and CDR2: MNHEY and SVGEGT. The CDR3 is CASSLRDTQYF. The CDR3, as DNA: TGTGCCAGCAGCCTGAGGGATACGCAGTATTTT.

As DNA, the CDR3 is TGCAGTGCTAGTGGCGTCGACTATGGCTACACCTTC. Translated: CSASGVDYGYTF. The chain joins TRBV20-1 to TRBJ1-2; no clear D gene. V lost 3 bases, J lost 3 bases, and 8 bases lay in between. The CDR3 extends over 12 amino acids. Germline-derived CDR1 and CDR2 are DFQATT and SNEGSKA (reference sequence).

The chain is built from TRBV5-1 and TRBJ2-5, with D tentatively TRBD1 (6 bases). Trimming removed 1 base from V and 2 bases from J, with 12 bases in between. The CDR3 totals 15 residues. CDR1 SGHRS and CDR2 YFSETQ come from the germline V gene. CDR3 residues: CASSLSGTPQETQYF. The CDR3 region has the DNA TGCGCCAGCAGCTTGTCTGGGACACCACAAGAGACCCAGTACTTC.

The rearrangement uses TRBV18 and TRBJ2-2; 13 nucleotides agree with TRBD2. Germline V lookup: CDR1 KGHSH, CDR2 LQKENI. V shed 3 bases, J shed 5 bases, and the junction held 6 bases outside the gene matches. This CDR3 is built from 17 residues. CDR3 region: CASSPRPGLAGTGELFF. For the CDR3, the DNA is TGTGCCAGCTCACCCCGCCCGGGACTAGCGGGAACCGGGGAGCTGTTTTTT.

The chain employs TRBV15 and TRBJ2-3; D remains ambiguous. There are 12 residues in the CDR3. Germline CDR1 LNHNV, CDR2 YYDKDF (reference sequence). V was clipped by 8 bases and J by 5 bases, with 11 bases between them. The CDR3 nucleotides read TGTGCCACCTCCAGCGTTGAAGATACGCAGTATTTT. Protein sequence: CATSSVEDTQYF.

This clone was seen only once. The gene calls are TRBV2 and TRBJ1-4; 9 bases are a match to TRBD1. CDR3 size: 20 residues. Trimming at V came to 2 bases and at J to 7 bases, leaving 20 bases not matched to a gene. Per the germline V gene, CDR1 is SNHLY and CDR2 is FYNNEI. The CDR3 sequence is CASSEKGRQGGSVSREKLFF. CDR3 coding DNA: TGTGCCAGCAGTGAAAAGGGAAGACAGGGGGGTTCGGTCAGTCGTGAAAAACTGTTTTTT.

This clone showed up just once. V and J are TRBV14 and TRBJ2-1; D may be TRBD1 (5 bases). CDR1 and CDR2 from the germline V gene are SGHDN and FVKESK. V dropped 3 bases and J dropped 0 bases, with 12 bases sitting between them. The CDR3 totals 16 residues. The CDR3 loop is CASSHAQGSSYNEQFF. The CDR3 DNA sequence: TGTGCCAGCAGCCACGCCCAGGGTTCCTCCTACAATGAGCAGTTCTTC. Full variable domain (remainder filled in from reference TRBV14 and TRBJ2-1): EAGVTQFPSHSVIEKGQTVTLRCDPISGHDNLYWYRRVMGKEIKFLLHFVKESKQDESGMPNNRFLAERTGGTYSTLKVQPAELEDSGVYFCASSHAQGSSYNEQFFGPGTRLTVL.

The chain has TRBV21-1 and TRBJ2-3; the table's D call TRBD2 went unverified against the DNA. TRBV21-1 is given as a pseudogene. There are 18 residues in the CDR3. The CDR3 protein is CASSLRPSGGCRTDTQYF. CDR3 coding DNA: TGTGCCAGCAGCCTTCGGCCTAGCGGGGGGTGTCGCACAGATACGCAGTATTTT.

V gene TRBV11-2 combines with J gene TRBJ2-1, with TRBD2 identical over 9 bases. The trim removed 4 bases at V and 7 bases at J, leaving 17 bases unmatched. The CDR3 length is 18 residues. Germline CDR1 SGHAT, CDR2 FQNNGV. CDR3 bases: TGTGCCAGCAGCTCCGGTGGTAGCGGGAGAGGGGGTTATAATGAGCAGTTCTTC. Translation: CASSSGGSGRGGYNEQFF. Full variable domain (outside the CDR3, taken from reference TRBV11-2 and TRBJ2-1): EAGVAQSPRYKIIEKRQSVAFWCNPISGHATLYWYQQILGQGPKLLIQFQNNGVVDDSQLPKDRFSAERLKGVDSTLKIQPAKLEDSAVYLCASSSGGSGRGGYNEQFFGPGTRLTVL.